Listed below are T cell receptor beta chains from one sample, sequenced in a study of OX40 agonist ivuxolimab in advanced cancers. Data came from immunoSEQ multiplex PCR; TCRdb stores just in-frame clones and leaves some out. The sample shows fewer than 35,000 clones, approximately 85% of them seen only once. Material: CD4+ or CD8+ T cells sorted from blood, obtained in a trial of the OX40 agonist ivuxolimab. These receptors were obtained from an adult with an advanced solid tumor such as melanoma, head and neck, liver or kidney cancer. Each CDR3 is given with its conserved first and last residue. The order of the fields is clone size, V gene, D gene, J gene, CDR3 protein, CDR3 DNA. A D gene is named only where the DNA matches it firmly. Clone size is given for some rows only: seen once, a few or many times, or a class if the clone is expanded.

>NA|TRBV9|NA|TRBJ1-1
CASSATSGSNTEAFF
TGTGCCAGCAGCGCAACTTCAGGGAGCAACACTGAAGCTTTCTTT
>NA|TRBV7-2|TRBD2|TRBJ2-7
CASSWDSGGAVGYEQYF
TGTGCCAGCAGCTGGGATAGCGGGGGGGCTGTTGGCTACGAGCAGTACTTC
>NA|TRBV5-4|NA|TRBJ1-6
CASSLDVSEPHF
TGTGCCAGCAGCTTGGATGTCTCCGAGCCCCACTTT
>NA|TRBV7-2|NA|TRBJ2-3
CASSLGTTSTDTQYF
TGTGCCAGCAGCCTCGGGACAACTAGCACAGATACGCAGTATTTT
>NA|TRBV27|NA|TRBJ2-7
CASSFVLHSSYEQYF
TGTGCCAGCAGTTTTGTACTTCACAGCTCCTACGAGCAGTACTTC
>NA|TRBV2|NA|TRBJ1-2
CASMGQGNYGYTF
TGTGCCAGCATGGGTCAGGGTAACTATGGCTACACCTTC
>NA|TRBV4-3|TRBD1|TRBJ1-4
CASSHPRQGGTNEKLFF
TGCGCCAGCAGCCATCCTCGACAGGGAGGTACTAATGAAAAACTGTTTTTT
>NA|TRBV11-2|NA|TRBJ2-5
CASSPTVQETQYF
TGTGCCAGCAGCCCGACAGTCCAAGAGACCCAGTACTTC
>NA|TRBV27|NA|TRBJ1-1
CASSQWSGNTEAFF
TGTGCCAGCAGCCAATGGTCAGGGAACACTGAAGCTTTCTTT
>once|TRBV7-9|NA|TRBJ1-2
CASRGLVYGYTF
TGTGCCAGCAGGGGGCTGGTCTATGGCTACACCTTC
>NA|TRBV6-5|NA|TRBJ2-3
CASSYFGGGTDTQYF
TGTGCCAGCAGTTACTTTGGGGGAGGAACAGATACGCAGTATTTT
>NA|TRBV13|NA|TRBJ2-4
CASSLNYVLEGNIQYF
TGTGCCAGCAGCTTAAATTACGTGTTGGAGGGGAACATTCAGTACTTC
>once|TRBV10-1|NA|TRBJ1-5
CASRHGGPQHF
TGCGCCAGCCGCCATGGAGGGCCCCAGCATTTT
>NA|TRBV3-2|NA|TRBJ2-1
CASSGVQFF
TGTGCCAGCAGCGGCGTCCAGTTCTTC
>NA|TRBV11-2|TRBD1|TRBJ1-5
CASSHRDRGQPQHF
TGTGCCAGCAGCCACCGGGACAGGGGGCAGCCCCAGCATTTT
>NA|TRBV7-9|TRBD2|TRBJ2-7
CASSPRIPSGGSNEQYF
TGTGCCAGCAGCCCGCGGATCCCTAGCGGGGGATCTAACGAGCAGTACTTC
>NA|TRBV11-2|NA|TRBJ2-2
CASSPHTGFRGGELFF
TGTGCCAGCAGCCCCCACACAGGGTTCCGAGGCGGGGAGCTGTTTTTT
>NA|TRBV7-2|NA|TRBJ2-7
CASSLVPGWPYEQYF
TGTGCCAGCAGCTTAGTACCAGGGTGGCCCTACGAGCAGTACTTC
>NA|TRBV14|NA|TRBJ2-1
CASSQPFRDFSYNEQFF
TGTGCCAGCAGTCAGCCATTCCGGGACTTCTCATACAATGAGCAGTTCTTC
>NA|TRBV19|TRBD1|TRBJ1-2
CASSSGGFGYTF
TGTGCCAGTAGTTCAGGGGGCTTTGGCTACACCTTC
>NA|TRBV9|NA|TRBJ1-5
CASSVGWGHQPQHF
TGTGCCAGCAGCGTAGGTTGGGGTCATCAGCCCCAGCATTTT
>NA|TRBV7-7|NA|TRBJ2-7
CASSPGGIGPYEQYF
TGTGCCAGCAGCCCAGGAGGGATAGGCCCCTACGAGCAGTACTTC
>once|TRBV7-2|TRBD2|TRBJ2-3
CASSSGGGTDTQYF
TGTGCCAGCAGCTCCGGCGGGGGGACAGATACGCAGTATTTT
>NA|TRBV27|TRBD2|TRBJ2-5
CASTKRGGVEETQYF
TGTGCCAGCACGAAGCGGGGGGGCGTCGAAGAGACCCAGTACTTC
>once|TRBV11-2|TRBD1|TRBJ2-7
CASSPTGYEQYF
TGTGCCAGCAGCCCGACAGGGTACGAGCAGTACTTC
>NA|TRBV6-1|NA|TRBJ2-7
CASSEGPEQYF
TGTGCCAGCTCAGAGGGCCCCGAGCAGTACTTC
>NA|TRBV25-1|NA|TRBJ2-5
CASRLGFETQYF
TGTGCCAGCAGACTGGGGTTCGAGACCCAGTACTTC
>NA|TRBV7-9|NA|TRBJ2-3
CASSQTDTQYF
TGTGCCAGCAGCCAGACAGATACGCAGTATTTT
>NA|TRBV29-1|TRBD1|TRBJ2-7
CSVYTGASAYEQYF
TGCAGCGTATATACAGGGGCGAGTGCCTACGAGCAGTACTTC
>NA|TRBV7-9|NA|TRBJ2-3
CASSLSTDTQYF
TGTGCCAGCAGCCTGAGCACAGATACGCAGTATTTT
>NA|TRBV5-6|TRBD1|TRBJ1-5
CASSSGTGAREHF
TGTGCCAGCAGCTCCGGGACAGGGGCCCGCGAGCATTTT
>few|TRBV9|TRBD1|TRBJ1-2
CASSGAQGGRAYGYTF
TGTGCCAGCAGCGGAGCGCAGGGGGGGCGCGCCTATGGCTACACCTTC
>NA|TRBV28|TRBD1|TRBJ2-7
CASSSSWTGGYSYEQYF
TGTGCCAGCAGTTCCTCCTGGACAGGGGGCTACTCCTACGAGCAGTACTTC
>NA|TRBV9|TRBD2|TRBJ2-1
CASERGGFSNEQFF
TGTGCCAGCGAGCGGGGGGGCTTCTCCAATGAGCAGTTCTTC
>few|TRBV10-1|TRBD1|TRBJ1-6
CASSDPNRGVDSPLHF
TGCGCCAGCAGTGATCCCAACAGGGGAGTGGATTCACCCCTCCACTTT
>few|TRBV27|NA|TRBJ1-6
CASSLWSGDGSPLHF
TGTGCCAGCAGTTTATGGTCAGGGGATGGCTCACCCCTCCACTTT
>NA|TRBV7-2|NA|TRBJ2-7
CASSFAAGSYEQYF
TGTGCCAGCAGCTTCGCCGCGGGGAGCTACGAGCAGTACTTC
>NA|TRBV11-2|TRBD2|TRBJ2-1
CASSIFSGGAWEQFF
TGTGCCAGCAGCATCTTTAGCGGGGGGGCATGGGAGCAGTTCTTC
>NA|TRBV19|NA|TRBJ2-3
CASSWGLSTDTQYF
TGTGCCAGTAGTTGGGGCCTTAGCACAGATACGCAGTATTTT
>NA|TRBV4-2|TRBD2|TRBJ2-7
CASSQGLGTSSEQYF
TGTGCCAGCAGCCAAGGCTTGGGGACTAGCAGTGAGCAGTACTTC
>NA|TRBV28|NA|TRBJ2-7
CASSLPESSYEQYF
TGTGCCAGCAGTTTGCCAGAAAGCTCCTACGAGCAGTACTTC
>NA|TRBV7-3|NA|TRBJ1-1
CASSLQGSANTEAFF
TGTGCCAGCAGCTTACAGGGGTCAGCGAACACTGAAGCTTTCTTT
>NA|TRBV28|NA|TRBJ1-1
CASSLRGGSTEAFF
TGTGCCAGCAGTTTGCGGGGCGGTTCCACGGAAGCTTTCTTT
>NA|TRBV4-3|NA|TRBJ2-7
CASSQESTSNSYEQYF
TGCGCCAGCAGCCAAGAATCCACAAGTAACTCCTACGAGCAGTACTTC
>NA|TRBV19|NA|TRBJ1-1
CASSLGKNTEAFF
TGTGCCAGTAGTTTAGGCAAGAACACTGAAGCTTTCTTT
>NA|TRBV27|NA|TRBJ1-5
CASSLFGGNNQPQHF
TGTGCCAGCAGTTTATTTGGGGGAAATAATCAGCCCCAGCATTTT
>NA|TRBV25-1|NA|TRBJ2-7
CASSEHGNYEQYF
TGTGCCAGCAGTGAACATGGAAATTACGAGCAGTACTTC
>NA|TRBV29-1|NA|TRBJ1-2
CSVVGPPNYGYTF
TGCAGCGTTGTGGGACCCCCTAACTATGGCTACACCTTC
>NA|TRBV9|NA|TRBJ2-3
CASSVVAGTWADTQYF
TGTGCCAGCAGCGTAGTGGCGGGGACATGGGCAGATACGCAGTATTTT